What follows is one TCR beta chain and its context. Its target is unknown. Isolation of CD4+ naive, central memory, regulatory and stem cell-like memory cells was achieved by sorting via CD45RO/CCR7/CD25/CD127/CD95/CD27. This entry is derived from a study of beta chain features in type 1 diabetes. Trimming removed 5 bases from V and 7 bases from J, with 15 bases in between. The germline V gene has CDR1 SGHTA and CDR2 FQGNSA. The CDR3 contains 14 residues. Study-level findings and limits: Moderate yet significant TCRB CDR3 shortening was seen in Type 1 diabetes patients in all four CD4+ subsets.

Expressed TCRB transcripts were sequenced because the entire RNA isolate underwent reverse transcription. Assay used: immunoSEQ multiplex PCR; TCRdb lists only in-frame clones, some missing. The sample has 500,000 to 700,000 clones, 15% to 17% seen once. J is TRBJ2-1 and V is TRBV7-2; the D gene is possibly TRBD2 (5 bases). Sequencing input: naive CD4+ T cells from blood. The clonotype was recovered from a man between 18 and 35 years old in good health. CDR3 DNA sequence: TGTGCCAGCAGCCCTAGCAGACTGGGGAATGAGCAGTTCTTC. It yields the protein CASSPSRLGNEQFF.